The rows below give T cell receptor beta chains drawn from one sample of a study of shared clonotypes between healthy human individuals. Produced via immunoSEQ multiplex PCR; TCRdb's table is partial and in-frame only. The sample consists of about 2.3 million clones, under 95% of them appearing once. The specimen sequenced was naive CD4+ T cells from PBMCs. These receptors were obtained from a man between 18 and 29 years old in good health. Some clones in this sample may be carry-over from other donors' samples. Each CDR3 is given with its conserved first and last residue. A D gene is named only where the DNA matches it firmly. For some rows the clone size is stated as once, few or many, or as a class when expanded; others skip it.

len	d_gene	v_gene	abundance	j_gene	CDR3nt	CDR3aa
12	NA	TRBV2	NA	TRBJ2-2	TGTGCCAGCAGAGCAGGGGCCGGGGAGCTGTTTTTT	CASRAGAGELFF
16	NA	TRBV6-5	NA	TRBJ1-2	TGTGCCAGCAGTTACTCGGTAGCGATACCGGGCTATGGCTACACCTTC	CASSYSVAIPGYGYTF
10	NA	TRBV2	NA	TRBJ2-7	TGTGCCAGCAGTCGATACGAGCAGTACTTC	CASSRYEQYF
19	TRBD1	TRBV5-1	NA	TRBJ2-6	TGCGCCAGCAGCTTGCTACCCGGGGACAGGGGATCTGGGGCCAACGTCCTGACTTTC	CASSLLPGDRGSGANVLTF
13	TRBD1	TRBV10-3	NA	TRBJ2-7	TGTGCCATCAGAGGACAGGTCACCTACGAGCAGTACTTC	CAIRGQVTYEQYF
14	NA	TRBV6-1	NA	TRBJ1-1	TGTGCCAGCAAAGGGGTAGACGTGAGGCCTGAAGCTTTCTTT	CASKGVDVRPEAFF
16	NA	TRBV9	NA	TRBJ2-3	TGTGCCAGCAGCGGTCCCCTCCTTCGGGACACAGATACGCAGTATTTT	CASSGPLLRDTDTQYF
14	NA	TRBV19	NA	TRBJ1-2	TGTGCCAGTAGTATTGGACCGAGTAACTATGGCTACACCTTC	CASSIGPSNYGYTF
19	TRBD1	TRBV19	NA	TRBJ1-2	TGTGCCAGTAGTATATTGGGGTCCGGGACAGGGGCCTCTAACTATGGCTACACCTTC	CASSILGSGTGASNYGYTF
15	NA	TRBV28	NA	TRBJ1-2	TGTGCCAGCAGTCCCCCCTCGGGACTTCCCTATGGCTACACCTTC	CASSPPSGLPYGYTF
19	NA	TRBV14	NA	TRBJ2-6	TGTGCCAGCAGGACTAGTAGCTTAGCCGCCCATGACGGGGCCAACGTCCTGACTTTC	CASRTSSLAAHDGANVLTF
18	NA	TRBV4-1	NA	TRBJ2-1	TGCGCCAGCAGCCAAGGCGGTACGGTAAGTGGGCGACGCAATGAGCAGTTCTTC	CASSQGGTVSGRRNEQFF
13	NA	TRBV6-5	few	TRBJ1-1	TGTGCCAGCAGTTACTTAGGTGGCTTAGAAGCTTTCTTT	CASSYLGGLEAFF
16	TRBD2	TRBV12-5	NA	TRBJ2-1	TGTGCTAGTGGCCTGGCTGCGGGAGACTCGTGGAATGAGCAGTTCTTC	CASGLAAGDSWNEQFF
13	NA	TRBV28	NA	TRBJ2-3	TGTGCCCTCGAAGATACTAGCACAGATACGCAGTATTTT	CALEDTSTDTQYF
15	TRBD2	TRBV29-1	NA	TRBJ2-3	TGCAGCGTTGTCGGACTAGCTTCCCCCACAGATACGCAGTATTTT	CSVVGLASPTDTQYF
13	NA	TRBV4-1	NA	TRBJ1-6	TGCGCCAGCAGCCAAGGAGGGAATTCACCCCTCCACTTT	CASSQGGNSPLHF
13	NA	TRBV28	NA	TRBJ1-2	TGTGCCAGCAGTTTACAAGGGTATCGGGGCTACACCTTC	CASSLQGYRGYTF
13	NA	TRBV30	NA	TRBJ2-6	TGTGCGTCTGCAGGGCCGGGGGCCAACGTCCTGACTTTC	CASAGPGANVLTF
11	NA	TRBV10-3	NA	TRBJ2-7	TGTGCCATCAGGCAAGGTTACGAGCAGTACTTC	CAIRQGYEQYF
14	NA	TRBV7-2	NA	TRBJ2-7	TGTGCCAGCAGCTTATTCCAGTTCCGGGGCGAGCAGTACTTC	CASSLFQFRGEQYF
14	TRBD2	TRBV4-1	NA	TRBJ2-5	TGCGCCAGCAGCCCAACTAGCGGGAGTAGGACCCAGTACTTC	CASSPTSGSRTQYF
13	NA	TRBV6-1	few	TRBJ1-1	TGTGCCAGCAGTGGCGAAAGCGGGACTGAAGCTTTCTTT	CASSGESGTEAFF
14	NA	TRBV25-1	NA	TRBJ1-5	TGTGCCAGCAGTGATGCGGGAAGGAATCAGCCCCAGCATTTT	CASSDAGRNQPQHF
12	NA	TRBV11-2	NA	TRBJ2-3	TGTGCCAGCAGCTTAAGAGCAGATACGCAGTATTTT	CASSLRADTQYF